These 8 T cell receptor beta chains came from one sample sequenced in a study of monozygotic twins with inflammatory bowel disease. TCRdb reprocessed the 5' RACE reads, with one entry per CDR3 protein and no DNA. The sample includes 110,000 to 150,000 distinct CDR3 sequences. Sequences were obtained from blood. The receptors were sampled from a human donor with ulcerative colitis or Crohn's disease, or a healthy co-twin of an affected twin (not recorded which).

The chain recombines TRBV19 with TRBJ2-1. The CDR3 has 13 residues. Germline-derived CDR1 and CDR2 are LNHDA and SQIVND (reference sequence). This CDR3 is CASRELSVNEQFF.

The rearrangement links TRBV27 to TRBJ1-6; there is no DNA to check the TCRdb D call of TRBD1. This CDR3 has 14 amino acids. The germline gives CDR1 MNHEY, CDR2 SMNVEV (reference sequence). The CDR3 loop reads CASSLGTGGSPLHF.

The V gene is TRBV7-3, the J gene TRBJ1-2; the D call from TCRdb, TRBD1, cannot be confirmed without DNA. The CDR3 is 14 residues long. Germline V CDR1 and CDR2: SGHTA, FQGTGA. CDR3 in amino acids: CASSLRHQGYGYTF.

The chain links TRBV18 to TRBJ1-5. The germline V gene has CDR1 KGHSH and CDR2 LQKENI. The CDR3 sequence is 12 residues long. The CDR3 spells CASSPRDQPQHF.

V and J are TRBV7-2 and TRBJ2-7; lacking DNA, the TRBD2 call made by TCRdb goes unchecked. The CDR3 consists of 14 residues. CDR1 and CDR2 (germline): SGHTA, FQGNSA. CDR3 residues: CASSLAFPAAQGYF.

CDR3 sequence reads: CSAEGSLSYNEQFF. V is TRBV20-1 and J is TRBJ2-1. The CDR3 sequence is 14 residues long. The germline CDR1 and CDR2 sequences are DFQATT and SNEGSKA (reference sequence).

The V and J genes are TRBV5-1 and TRBJ1-6. The length of the CDR3 is 17 residues. Looked up from germline, CDR1 is SGHRS and CDR2 is YFSETQ. The CDR3: CASSLDLTSSYNSPLHF.

The genes are TRBV6-1 and TRBJ2-1; TCRdb's D call, TRBD1, is unchecked because there is no DNA. Germline V gene lookup returns CDR1 MNHNS and CDR2 SASEGT. The length of the CDR3 is 16 residues. The CDR3 sequence is CASSRAGVSSYNEQFF.